The entry below gives a single T cell receptor (beta chain) sequence along with its context. Its antigen remains unknown. The data were obtained in a study of cytomegalovirus exposure and HLA in healthy donors. Study results and caveats: TCR beta V- and J-gene trimming was later associated with a missense DCLRE1C variant.

Both 60 Vbeta primers and 13 Jbeta primers went into the PCR. Assay: immunoSEQ multiplex PCR; the TCRdb copy retains only in-frame clones and omits some. Of about 190,000 clones detected, 80% to 85% appear once; the ten largest clones hold approximately 0.8%. CDR1 is MNHEY and CDR2 is SMNVEV in the germline V gene (reference sequence). The CDR3 sequence is 16 residues long. The V end was cut by 0 bases, the J end by 0 bases, with 10 bases between. The chain carries TRBV27 and TRBJ2-3; D is undetermined. The source is a woman in her late teens or twenties in good health and CMV-seronegative. What was sequenced was PBMCs. For the CDR3, the DNA is TGTGCCAGCAGTTTATCTGGAGAGTTTAGCACAGATACGCAGTATTTT. Its protein is CASSLSGEFSTDTQYF.